Each of the 4 T cell receptor beta chains below was sequenced from the same sample in a study of cytomegalovirus exposure and HLA in healthy donors. Use of 60 Vbeta and 13 Jbeta primers characterized the PCR. Here immunoSEQ multiplex PCR was the method, and the copy in TCRdb shows in-frame clones only, minus some. The top ten hold approximately 3.1% of the sample, which has some 140,000 clones, around 70% seen once. The sample was PBMCs. Receptors were obtained from a man aged 25 to 45 in good health and CMV-seronegative.

This clone turned up a few times. This same CDR3 is encoded by further DNA sequences in the sample. The V gene is TRBV25-1, the J gene TRBJ2-7, with 7 bases fitting TRBD1. J was trimmed by 2 bases and V by 3 bases; bases with no gene match: 7. This CDR3 contains 15 residues. CDR1 and CDR2 (germline): MGHDK, SYGVNS. The CDR3 loop is CASSDDRVPPYEQYF. The CDR3 DNA is TGTGCCAGCAGTGACGACAGGGTCCCCCCCTACGAGCAGTACTTC.

The V call is TRBV6-5, the J call TRBJ1-6; the D gene is possibly TRBD1 (6 bases). V lost 1 base and J lost 9, with 10 bases in between. Germline V gives CDR1 MNHEY, CDR2 SVGAGI. The CDR3 is 14 residues long. CDR3 sequence (DNA): TGTGCCAGCAGTTACTTTACAGGGTTTTCACCCCTCCACTTT. It specifies CASSYFTGFSPLHF.

This clone was seen just once. The chain employs TRBV5-4 and TRBJ2-7; the match to TRBD2 covers 13 bases. With V trimmed by 7 bases and J by 1 base, 2 bases remained unmatched. Per the germline V gene, CDR1 is SGHNT and CDR2 is YYREEE (reference sequence). This CDR3 contains 14 residues. As DNA, the CDR3 is TGTGCCAGCGGACTAGCGGGAGCGTCCTACGAGCAGTACTTC. Its protein is CASGLAGASYEQYF. Supplemented by reference TRBV5-4 and TRBJ2-7, the full variable domain reads ETGVTQSPTHLIKTRGQQVTLRCSSQSGHNTVSWYQQALGQGPQFIFQYYREEENGRGNFPPRFSGLQFPNYSSELNVNALELDDSALYLCASGLAGASYEQYFGPGTRLTVT.

The V call is TRBV2, the J call TRBJ2-3, with 11 nucleotides matching TRBD2. Germline V gene lookup returns CDR1 SNHLY and CDR2 FYNNEI. V dropped 5 bases and J dropped 0; count of bases not matched to a gene: 10. This CDR3 is 18 amino acids long. The CDR3 region is CASSREGTSGPSTDTQYF. The CDR3 DNA is TGTGCCAGCAGTCGCGAGGGGACTAGCGGACCTAGCACAGATACGCAGTATTTT.